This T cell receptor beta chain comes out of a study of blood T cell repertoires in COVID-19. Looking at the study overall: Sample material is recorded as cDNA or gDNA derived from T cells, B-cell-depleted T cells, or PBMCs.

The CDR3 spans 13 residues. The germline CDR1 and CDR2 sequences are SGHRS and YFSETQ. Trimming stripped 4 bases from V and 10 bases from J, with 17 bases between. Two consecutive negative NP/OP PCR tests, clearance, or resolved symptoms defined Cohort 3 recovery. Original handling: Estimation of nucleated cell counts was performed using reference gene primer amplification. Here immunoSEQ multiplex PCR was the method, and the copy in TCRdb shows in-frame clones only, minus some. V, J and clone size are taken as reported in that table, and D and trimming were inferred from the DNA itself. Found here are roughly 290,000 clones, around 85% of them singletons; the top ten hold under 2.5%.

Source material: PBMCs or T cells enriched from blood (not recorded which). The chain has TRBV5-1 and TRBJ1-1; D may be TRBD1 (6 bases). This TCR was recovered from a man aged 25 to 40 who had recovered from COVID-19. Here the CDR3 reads CASSPTPGEAAFF. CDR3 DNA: TGCGCCAGCAGCCCTACCCCAGGGGAAGCAGCTTTCTTT.